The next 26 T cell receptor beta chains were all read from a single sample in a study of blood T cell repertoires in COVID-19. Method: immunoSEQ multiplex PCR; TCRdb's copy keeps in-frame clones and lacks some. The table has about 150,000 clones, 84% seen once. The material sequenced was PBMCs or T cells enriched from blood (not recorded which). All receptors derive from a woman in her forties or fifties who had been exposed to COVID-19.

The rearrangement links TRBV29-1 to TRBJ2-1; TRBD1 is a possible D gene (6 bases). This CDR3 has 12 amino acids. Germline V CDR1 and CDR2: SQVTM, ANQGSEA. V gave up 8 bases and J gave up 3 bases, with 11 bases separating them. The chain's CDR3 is CSIETGYNEQFF. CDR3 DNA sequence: TGCAGCATAGAGACAGGCTACAATGAGCAGTTCTTC.

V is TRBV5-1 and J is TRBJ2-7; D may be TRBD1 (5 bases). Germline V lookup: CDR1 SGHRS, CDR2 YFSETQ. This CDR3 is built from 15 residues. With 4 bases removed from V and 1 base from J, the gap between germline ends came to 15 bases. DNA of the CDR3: TGCGCCAGCAGCACCCTAGGCCAGGGTTCCTACGAGCAGTACTTC. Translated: CASSTLGQGSYEQYF.

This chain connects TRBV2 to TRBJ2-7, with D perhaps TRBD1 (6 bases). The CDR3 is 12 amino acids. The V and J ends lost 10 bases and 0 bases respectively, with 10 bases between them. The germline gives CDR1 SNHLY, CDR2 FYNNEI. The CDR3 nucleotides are TGTGCCACAAGGACAGACTCCTACGAGCAGTACTTC. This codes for CATRTDSYEQYF.

This CDR3 is CASSPPPRQSSYNEQFF. The CDR3 nucleotides read TGTGCCAGCAGCCCCCCCCCTCGACAGAGTTCCTACAATGAGCAGTTCTTC. The J gene is TRBJ2-1, the V gene TRBV3-1 (or the pseudogene TRBV3-2); a weak D match, TRBD1 (5 bases). Deletions cut 4 bases from V and 1 base from J, with 17 bases between. CDR3 length: 17 amino acids. Germline values: CDR1 LGHDT, CDR2 YNNKEL (reference sequence).

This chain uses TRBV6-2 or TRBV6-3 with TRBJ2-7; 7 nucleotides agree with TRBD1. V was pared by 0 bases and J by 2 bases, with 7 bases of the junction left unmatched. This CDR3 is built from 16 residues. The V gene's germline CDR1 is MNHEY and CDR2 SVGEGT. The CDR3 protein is CASSYSVRDSPYEQYF. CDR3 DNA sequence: TGTGCCAGCAGTTACTCGGTCAGGGACAGCCCCTACGAGCAGTACTTC.

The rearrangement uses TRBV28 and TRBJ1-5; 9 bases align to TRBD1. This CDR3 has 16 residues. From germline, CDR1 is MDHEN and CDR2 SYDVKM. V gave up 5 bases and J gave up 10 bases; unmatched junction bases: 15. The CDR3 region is CASSITVGTGNGPQHF. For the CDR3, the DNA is TGTGCCAGCAGTATCACGGTCGGGACAGGGAATGGACCCCAGCATTTT.

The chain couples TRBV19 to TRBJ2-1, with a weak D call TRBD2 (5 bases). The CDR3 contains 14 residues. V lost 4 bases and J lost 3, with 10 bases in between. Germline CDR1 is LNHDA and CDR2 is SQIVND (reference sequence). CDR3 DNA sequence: TGTGCCAGTAGTACCTCACGGGGCTACAATGAGCAGTTCTTC. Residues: CASSTSRGYNEQFF. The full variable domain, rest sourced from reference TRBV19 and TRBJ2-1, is DGGITQSPKYLFRKEGQNVTLSCEQNLNHDAMYWYRQDPGQGLRLIYYSQIVNDFQKGDIAEGYSVSREKKESFPLTVTSAQKNPTAFYLCASSTSRGYNEQFFGPGTRLTVL.

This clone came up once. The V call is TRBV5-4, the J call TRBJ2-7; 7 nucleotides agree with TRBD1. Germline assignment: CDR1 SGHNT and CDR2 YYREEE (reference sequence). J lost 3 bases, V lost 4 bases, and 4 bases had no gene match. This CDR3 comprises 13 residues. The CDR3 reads CASSVGTVYEQYF. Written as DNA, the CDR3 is TGTGCCAGCAGCGTGGGGACAGTCTACGAGCAGTACTTC.

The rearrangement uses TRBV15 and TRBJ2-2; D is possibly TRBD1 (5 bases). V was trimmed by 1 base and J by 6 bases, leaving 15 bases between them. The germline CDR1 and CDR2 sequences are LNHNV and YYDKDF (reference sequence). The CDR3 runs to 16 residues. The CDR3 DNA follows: TGTGCCACCAGCAGAGTCAAAGGGGAATGGGCCGGGGAGCTGTTTTTT. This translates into CATSRVKGEWAGELFF.

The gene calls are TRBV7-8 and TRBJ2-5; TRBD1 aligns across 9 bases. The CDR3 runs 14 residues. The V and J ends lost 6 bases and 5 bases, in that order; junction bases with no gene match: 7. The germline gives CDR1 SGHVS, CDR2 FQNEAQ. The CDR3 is CASRQGASLETQYF. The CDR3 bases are TGTGCCAGCAGACAGGGGGCATCGCTGGAGACCCAGTACTTC.

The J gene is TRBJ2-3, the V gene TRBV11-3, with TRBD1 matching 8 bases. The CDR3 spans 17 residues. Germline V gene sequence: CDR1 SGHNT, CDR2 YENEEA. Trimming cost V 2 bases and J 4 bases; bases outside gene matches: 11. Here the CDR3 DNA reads TGTGCCAGCAGCTTATCCTCCCAGGGGGCTTCTGCAGATACGCAGTATTTT. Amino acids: CASSLSSQGASADTQYF.

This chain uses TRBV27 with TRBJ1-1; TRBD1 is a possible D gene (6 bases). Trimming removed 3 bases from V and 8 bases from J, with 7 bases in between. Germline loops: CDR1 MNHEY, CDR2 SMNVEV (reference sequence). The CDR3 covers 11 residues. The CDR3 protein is CASSLGTEAFF. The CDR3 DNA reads TGTGCCAGCAGTTTGGGGACAGAAGCTTTCTTT.

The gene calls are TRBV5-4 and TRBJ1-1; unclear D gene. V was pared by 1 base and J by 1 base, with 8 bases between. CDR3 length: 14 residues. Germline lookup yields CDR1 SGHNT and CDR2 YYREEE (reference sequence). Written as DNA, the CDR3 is TGTGCCAGCAGCTTGTTATCTTCGAACACTGAAGCTTTCTTT. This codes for CASSLLSSNTEAFF.

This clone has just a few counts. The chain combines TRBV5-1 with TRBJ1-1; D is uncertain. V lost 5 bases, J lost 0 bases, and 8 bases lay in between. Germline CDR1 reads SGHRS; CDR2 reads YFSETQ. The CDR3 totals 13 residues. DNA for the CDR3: TGCGCCAGCAGAGTCGGGATGAACACTGAAGCTTTCTTT. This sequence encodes CASRVGMNTEAFF.

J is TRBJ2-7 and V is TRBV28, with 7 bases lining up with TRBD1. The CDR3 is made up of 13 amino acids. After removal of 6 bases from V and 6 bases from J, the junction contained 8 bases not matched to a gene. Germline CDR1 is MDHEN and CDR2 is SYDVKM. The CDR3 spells CASSRDRVGEQYF. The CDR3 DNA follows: TGTGCCAGCAGCCGCGACAGGGTGGGCGAGCAGTACTTC.

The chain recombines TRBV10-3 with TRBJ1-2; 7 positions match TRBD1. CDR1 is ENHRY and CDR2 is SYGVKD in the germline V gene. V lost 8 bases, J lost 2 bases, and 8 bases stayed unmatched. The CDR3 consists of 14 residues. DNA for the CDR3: TGTGCCATCCGGAGGGGGCGAGGGAACTATGGCTACACCTTC. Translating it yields CAIRRGRGNYGYTF.

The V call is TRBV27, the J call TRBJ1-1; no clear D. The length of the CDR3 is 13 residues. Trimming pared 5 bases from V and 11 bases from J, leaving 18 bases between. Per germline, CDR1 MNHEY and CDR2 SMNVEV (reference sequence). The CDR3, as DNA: TGTGCCAGCAGTCCCCTTGGATTCGGGGAGGCTTTCTTT. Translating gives CASSPLGFGEAFF.

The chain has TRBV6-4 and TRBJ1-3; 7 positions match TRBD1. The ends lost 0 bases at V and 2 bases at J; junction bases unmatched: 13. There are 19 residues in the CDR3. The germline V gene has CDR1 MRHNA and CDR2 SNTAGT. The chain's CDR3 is CASSDSWTGVDITGNTIYF. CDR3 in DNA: TGTGCCAGCAGTGACTCTTGGACAGGCGTAGATATAACTGGAAACACCATATATTTT.

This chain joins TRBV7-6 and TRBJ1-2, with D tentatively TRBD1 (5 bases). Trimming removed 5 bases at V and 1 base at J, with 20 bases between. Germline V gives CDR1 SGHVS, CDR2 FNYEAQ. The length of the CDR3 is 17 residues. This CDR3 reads CASSPKLQGEINYGYTF. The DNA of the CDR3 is TGTGCCAGCAGCCCGAAACTGCAGGGTGAGATTAACTATGGCTACACCTTC.

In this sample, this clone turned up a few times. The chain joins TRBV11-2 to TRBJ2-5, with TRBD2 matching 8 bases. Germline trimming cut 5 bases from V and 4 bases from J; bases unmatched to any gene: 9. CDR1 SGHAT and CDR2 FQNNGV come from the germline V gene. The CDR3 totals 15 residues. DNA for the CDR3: TGTGCCAGCAGCCCCACCGCCGGGGGGGTAGAGACCCAGTACTTC. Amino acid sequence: CASSPTAGGVETQYF.

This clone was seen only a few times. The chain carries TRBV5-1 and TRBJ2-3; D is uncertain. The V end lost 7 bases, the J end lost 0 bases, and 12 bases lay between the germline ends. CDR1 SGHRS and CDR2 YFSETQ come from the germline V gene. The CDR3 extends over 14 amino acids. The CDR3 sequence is CASLAWASTDTQYF. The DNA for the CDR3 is TGCGCCAGCTTGGCTTGGGCAAGCACAGATACGCAGTATTTT.

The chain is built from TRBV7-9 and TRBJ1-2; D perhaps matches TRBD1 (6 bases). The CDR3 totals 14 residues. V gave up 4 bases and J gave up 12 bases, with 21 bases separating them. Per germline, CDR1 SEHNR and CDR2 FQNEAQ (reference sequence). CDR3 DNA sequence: TGTGCCAGCAGCTCAACCCAAACAGGGAAGATACACACCTTC. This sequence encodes CASSSTQTGKIHTF. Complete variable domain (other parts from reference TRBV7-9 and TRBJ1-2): DTGVSQNPRHKITKRGQNVTFRCDPISEHNRLYWYRQTLGQGPEFLTYFQNEAQLEKSRLLSDRFSAERPKGSFSTLEIQRTEQGDSAMYLCASSSTQTGKIHTFGSGTRLTVV.

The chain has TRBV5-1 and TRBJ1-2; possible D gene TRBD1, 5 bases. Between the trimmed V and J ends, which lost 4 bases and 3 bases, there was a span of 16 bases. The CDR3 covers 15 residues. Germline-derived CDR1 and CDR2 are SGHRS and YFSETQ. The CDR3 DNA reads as TGCGCCAGCAGCCTGGCCGGGGGTCCGGACTATGGCTACACCTTC. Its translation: CASSLAGGPDYGYTF.

The CDR3 reads CASSPSGNTGELFF. The CDR3 DNA reads TGTGCCAGCAGTCCCTCGGGGAACACCGGGGAGCTGTTTTTT. This rearrangement joins TRBV2 to TRBJ2-2; no clear D. This CDR3 contains 14 residues. CDR1 SNHLY and CDR2 FYNNEI come from the germline V gene. Trimming shortened V by 5 bases and J by 1 base, and 8 bases separated the two germline ends.

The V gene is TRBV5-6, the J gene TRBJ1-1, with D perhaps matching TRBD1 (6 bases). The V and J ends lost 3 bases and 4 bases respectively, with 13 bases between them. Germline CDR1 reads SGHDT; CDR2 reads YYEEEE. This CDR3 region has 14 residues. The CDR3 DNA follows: TGTGCCAGCAGCTATCAGGGGAGGGGCACTGAAGCTTTCTTT. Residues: CASSYQGRGTEAFF. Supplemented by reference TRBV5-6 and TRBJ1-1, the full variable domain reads DAGVTQSPTHLIKTRGQQVTLRCSPKSGHDTVSWYQQALGQGPQFIFQYYEEEERQRGNFPDRFSGHQFPNYSSELNVNALLLGDSALYLCASSYQGRGTEAFFGQGTRLTVV.

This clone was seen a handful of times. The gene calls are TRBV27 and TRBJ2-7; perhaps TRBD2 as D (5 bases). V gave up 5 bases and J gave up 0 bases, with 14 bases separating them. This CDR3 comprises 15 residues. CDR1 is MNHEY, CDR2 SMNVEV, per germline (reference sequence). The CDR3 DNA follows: TGTGCCAGCAGTATCGTTAGCGTCGGCTCCTACGAGCAGTACTTC. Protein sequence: CASSIVSVGSYEQYF.